Presented here are 11 T cell receptor beta chains from one specimen sequenced in a study of CD8+CD57+ T cells in acquired aplastic anemia. TCR beta VDJ combinations and CDR3 sequences were profiled from genomic DNA. TCRdb ran MiXCR on the reads and lists one entry per CDR3 protein. The data contain some 120,000 distinct CDR3 sequences, more than 40% of them seen just once; the ten biggest clones take up about 2.5%. The sample comprised sorted CD4+, CD8+, or CD8+CD57+ T cells (not recorded which) from PBMCs. The receptors shown here come from a human donor in good health, serving as a control.

V usage is TRBV24-1 and J usage is TRBJ2-3, with a possible D match to TRBD2 (6 bases). CDR1 and CDR2 (germline): KGHDR, SFDVKD. The length of the CDR3 is 18 residues. V was shortened by 2 bases and J by 0 bases, with 17 bases between the two germline ends. CDR3 coding DNA: TGTGCCACCAGTGATTGGACCCCTAGCGCGGATAGCACAGATACGCAGTATTTT. This codes for CATSDWTPSADSTDTQYF.

There are a few counts of this clonotype. V gene TRBV11-3 combines with J gene TRBJ1-3; D unresolved. Deletions cut 3 bases from V and 8 bases from J, with 8 bases between. The CDR3 extends over 12 amino acids. Germline CDR1 reads SGHNT; CDR2 reads YENEEA. In DNA form, the CDR3 reads TGTGCCAGCAGCTTCCGCGGGGACACCATATATTTT. Its translation is CASSFRGDTIYF.

This clonotype was counted at least ten times. The rearrangement links TRBV20-1 to TRBJ2-2; perhaps TRBD1 as D (7 bases). The ends were cut back, 3 bases at V and 4 bases at J, with 15 bases in the middle. CDR1 and CDR2 from the germline V gene are DFQATT and SNEGSKA (reference sequence). The CDR3 sequence is 15 residues long. DNA of the CDR3: TGCAGTGCTAGTAAGGAGGGGGCTGGCACCGGGGAGCTGTTTTTT. Translated, it gives CSASKEGAGTGELFF.

This rearrangement joins TRBV20-1 to TRBJ2-6; D possibly uses TRBD1 or TRBD2 (5 bases each). Trimming stripped 5 bases from V and 4 bases from J, with 9 bases between. The CDR3 totals 13 residues. Germline CDR1 reads DFQATT; CDR2 reads SNEGSKA (reference sequence). Here the CDR3 reads CSAEGKGANVLTF. CDR3 bases: TGCAGTGCTGAGGGGAAAGGGGCCAACGTCCTGACTTTC.

V is TRBV10-3 and J is TRBJ1-2; D remains ambiguous. The CDR3 totals 14 residues. Trimming took 5 bases from V and 8 from J, leaving 18 bases between them. Germline V gene data show CDR1 as ENHRY and CDR2 as SYGVKD. CDR3 residues: CAISQNVGTLGYTF. The CDR3 DNA is TGTGCCATCAGTCAAAACGTAGGAACCCTGGGCTACACCTTC.

The J gene is TRBJ1-5, the V gene TRBV30; D remains unclear. This CDR3 comprises 13 residues. With 1 base removed from V and 5 bases from J, the gap between germline ends came to 9 bases. CDR1 is GTSNPN and CDR2 is SVGIG in the germline V gene (reference sequence). The CDR3 is CAWSGQDHQPQHF. CDR3 coding DNA: TGTGCCTGGAGTGGGCAGGATCATCAGCCCCAGCATTTT.

This chain links TRBV9 with TRBJ2-7, with a tentative D call TRBD2 (5 bases). There are 13 residues in the CDR3. The germline V gene encodes CDR1 SGDLS and CDR2 YYNGEE. The germline V and J ends were trimmed by 5 bases and 2 bases, with 11 bases remaining between them. CDR3 in DNA: TGTGCCAGCAGGGACGGGGTTGCCTACGAGCAGTACTTC. Its translation: CASRDGVAYEQYF.

A word on this clonotype: At one end, the junction sequence differs from germline, possibly due to a read error. The rearrangement joins TRBV15 to TRBJ1-6; 8 positions agree with TRBD1. There are 17 residues in the CDR3. Germline lookup yields CDR1 LNHNV and CDR2 YYDKDF (reference sequence). CDR3 region: CATSTKDRGRYNSPLHF. The CDR3, as DNA: TGTGCCACCAGCACAAAAGACAGGGGACGTTATAACTCACCCCTCCACTTT.

For this clonotype: This is likely a read error, given that the CDR3 carries no conserved phenylalanine or tryptophan at its end. The rearrangement uses TRBV24-1 and TRBJ2-5; 11 nucleotides line up with TRBD1. The V gene's germline CDR1 is KGHDR and CDR2 SFDVKD. The CDR3 loop spans 15 amino acids. With V trimmed by 5 bases and J by 5 bases, 6 bases remained unmatched. As DNA, the CDR3 is TGTGCCACCAGTGGAGGACAGGGGGCCGGGGAGACCCAGTACCTC. Its protein product is CATSGGQGAGETQYL.

This clonotype was detected only a few times. The CDR3 nucleotides read TGTGCCAGCAGCTTTGGCGAAAAACTGTTTTTT. Translation gives CASSFGEKLFF. V is TRBV5-5 and J is TRBJ1-4, with D unresolved. V was pared by 2 bases and J by 8 bases, with 4 bases between. In germline, CDR1 is SGHKS, CDR2 YYEKEE (reference sequence). The CDR3 totals 11 residues.

This clonotype was found a few times. The rearrangement joins TRBV10-3 to TRBJ2-7, with D perhaps matching TRBD1 (6 bases). The ends were cut back, 3 bases at V and 3 bases at J, with 18 bases in the middle. Looked up from germline, CDR1 is ENHRY and CDR2 is SYGVKD. This CDR3 is 16 amino acids long. CDR3 amino acids: CAISDPEKTGLYEQYF. The CDR3, as DNA: TGTGCCATCAGTGACCCGGAAAAGACAGGCCTCTACGAGCAGTACTTC.